This is a list of T cell receptor beta chains from one sample in a study of blood T cell repertoires in COVID-19. Clones were sequenced by immunoSEQ multiplex PCR, and TCRdb holds only the in-frame ones, with some missing. The data contain roughly 240,000 clones, about nine tenths of them seen just once; the ten biggest clones take up roughly 2.6%. The sample consisted of PBMCs or T cells enriched from blood (not recorded which). All receptors come from a woman between 25 and 40 years old with acute COVID-19. Each CDR3 is given with its conserved first and last residue. The D gene is left open where the match is weak. The size of a clone is reported for some rows only, either as once, few or many, or as a class for expanded clones.

TRBV5-5	TRBJ2-7	TRBD1	.	CASSFSGTGASYEQYF	TGTGCCAGCAGCTTTTCCGGGACAGGGGCATCCTACGAGCAGTACTTC
TRBV20-1	TRBJ1-2	.	.	CSAREYYGYTF	TGCAGTGCCCGAGAGTACTATGGCTACACCTTC
TRBV10-3	TRBJ1-2	.	.	CAISESGDNLGGYTF	TGTGCCATCAGTGAGTCGGGGGACAACCTCGGAGGCTACACCTTC
TRBV12-3/TRBV12-4	TRBJ2-3	.	.	CASSGSVDTQYF	TGTGCCAGCAGTGGTAGTGTAGATACGCAGTATTTT
TRBV7-9	TRBJ2-5	.	.	CASSEPSQETQYF	TGTGCCAGCAGTGAGCCAAGCCAAGAGACCCAGTACTTC
TRBV5-1	TRBJ1-1	.	.	CASRRGQSVQEAFF	TGCGCCAGCAGAAGAGGACAGTCAGTACAAGAAGCTTTCTTT
TRBV4-1	TRBJ1-3	.	.	CASSQPGGRSGNTIYF	TGCGCCAGCAGCCAACCGGGAGGGCGCTCTGGAAACACCATATATTTT
TRBV6-6	TRBJ2-7	TRBD1	.	CASSYSFDRGLYEQYF	TGTGCCAGCAGTTACTCATTTGACAGGGGGCTGTACGAGCAGTACTTC
TRBV12-3/TRBV12-4	TRBJ2-1	TRBD2	.	CASAGRDDEQFF	TGTGCCAGCGCCGGGAGGGACGATGAGCAGTTCTTC
TRBV29-1	TRBJ1-1	.	.	CSVSGAAPRVEAFF	TGCAGCGTTTCAGGGGCCGCTCCTAGGGTTGAAGCTTTCTTT
TRBV6-5	TRBJ2-3	.	.	CASSRGTGDTQYF	TGTGCCAGCAGTCGGGGGACGGGAGATACGCAGTATTTT
TRBV25-1	TRBJ1-3	.	.	CASSRSPGNTIYF	TGTGCCAGCAGTCGGAGCCCTGGAAACACCATATATTTT
TRBV3-1/TRBV3-2	TRBJ2-1	TRBD1	.	CASSQEGTGHSYNEQFF	TGTGCCAGCAGCCAAGAAGGGACAGGGCACTCCTACAATGAGCAGTTCTTC
TRBV4-2	TRBJ1-5	.	.	CASSQVGRNNQPQHF	TGTGCCAGCAGCCAAGTAGGCAGGAACAATCAGCCCCAGCATTTT
TRBV18	TRBJ1-2	TRBD1	.	CASSPGTGRHGYTF	TGTGCCAGCTCACCCGGGACAGGGAGGCATGGCTACACCTTC
TRBV5-5	TRBJ1-2	.	.	CASSLDSYGYTF	TGTGCCAGCAGCTTGGACAGCTATGGCTACACCTTC
TRBV19	TRBJ2-1	TRBD2	.	CASSIRGGLAEYNEQFF	TGTGCCAGTAGTATAAGGGGGGGACTAGCGGAGTACAATGAGCAGTTCTTC
TRBV6-5	TRBJ2-3	.	once	CASKKRSTDTQYF	TGTGCCAGCAAAAAGCGGAGCACAGATACGCAGTATTTT
TRBV19	TRBJ2-3	TRBD2	once	CATSGGITDTQYF	TGTGCCACTAGCGGGGGGATCACAGATACGCAGTATTTT
TRBV29-1	TRBJ1-1	.	.	CSVEDFRRNTEAFF	TGCAGCGTTGAAGATTTTAGGAGGAACACTGAAGCTTTCTTT
TRBV6-1	TRBJ1-5	.	.	CASSEGGGGSQPQHF	TGTGCCAGCAGTGAAGGGGGGGGAGGAAGTCAGCCCCAGCATTTT
TRBV7-2	TRBJ1-2	TRBD1	once	CASSSGQDYGYTF	TGTGCCAGCAGCTCGGGACAGGACTATGGCTACACCTTC
TRBV6-5	TRBJ1-2	.	.	CASTREGIGYGYTF	TGTGCCAGCACCAGGGAGGGGATTGGATATGGCTACACCTTC
TRBV5-1	TRBJ1-2	.	.	CASSLRRGGGYTF	TGCGCCAGCAGCTTGAGGCGGGGAGGAGGCTACACCTTC
TRBV12-5	TRBJ2-5	.	.	CASGLVKETQYF	TGTGCTAGTGGTTTGGTTAAAGAGACCCAGTACTTC
TRBV12-3/TRBV12-4	TRBJ1-1	.	.	CASSQGQIPEAFF	TGTGCCAGCAGTCAAGGACAGATACCTGAAGCTTTCTTT
TRBV6-5	TRBJ1-1	.	.	CASSFGSLAPNTEAFF	TGTGCCAGCAGTTTTGGGTCGTTAGCCCCGAACACTGAAGCTTTCTTT
TRBV7-2	TRBJ1-4	TRBD1	once	CASSLPGQGFEKLFF	TGTGCCAGCAGCCTACCGGGACAGGGGTTTGAAAAACTGTTTTTT
TRBV5-1	TRBJ1-6	.	.	CASSLADNSPLHF	TGCGCCAGCAGCTTGGCAGATAATTCACCCCTCCACTTT
TRBV4-2	TRBJ1-2	.	.	CASSQEEGQGGSGYTF	TGTGCCAGCAGCCAAGAAGAAGGGCAAGGAGGATCTGGCTACACCTTC
TRBV10-3	TRBJ1-1	TRBD1	.	CAISESTGGRETEAFF	TGTGCCATCAGTGAGTCAACAGGGGGCAGGGAAACTGAAGCTTTCTTT
TRBV7-2	TRBJ1-2	TRBD1	.	CASSSPTGGGGGGGYGYTF	TGTGCCAGCAGCTCCCCAACAGGGGGCGGTGGCGGCGGCGGCTATGGCTACACCTTC
TRBV6-5	TRBJ2-7	TRBD1	.	CASSPGTGDYEQYF	TGTGCCAGCAGCCCCGGGACAGGGGACTACGAGCAGTACTTC
TRBV12-5	TRBJ2-2	.	.	CASGLVFTGTGELFF	TGTGCTAGTGGTTTGGTATTTACCGGCACCGGGGAGCTGTTTTTT
TRBV4-1	TRBJ2-2	TRBD2	.	CASSPAGLAGGTNTGELFF	TGCGCCAGCAGCCCAGCCGGCCTAGCGGGGGGAACGAACACCGGGGAGCTGTTTTTT
TRBV7-2	TRBJ2-2	TRBD2	.	CASSASGGMRHTGELFF	TGTGCCAGCAGTGCCAGCGGGGGCATGCGCCACACCGGGGAGCTGTTTTTT
TRBV7-8	TRBJ2-2	.	once	CASSVRSANTGELFF	TGTGCCAGCTCCGTAAGGAGCGCGAACACCGGGGAGCTGTTTTTT